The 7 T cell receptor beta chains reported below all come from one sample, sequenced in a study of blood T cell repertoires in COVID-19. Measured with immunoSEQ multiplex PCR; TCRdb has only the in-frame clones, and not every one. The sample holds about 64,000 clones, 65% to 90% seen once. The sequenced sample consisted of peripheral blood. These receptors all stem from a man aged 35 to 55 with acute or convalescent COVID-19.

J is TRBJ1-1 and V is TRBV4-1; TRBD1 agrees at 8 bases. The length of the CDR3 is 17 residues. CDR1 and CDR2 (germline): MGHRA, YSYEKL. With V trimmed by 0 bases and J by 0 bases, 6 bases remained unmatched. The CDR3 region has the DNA TGCGCCAGCAGCCAAGATGGGGTGGGACAGGTGAACACTGAAGCTTTCTTT. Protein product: CASSQDGVGQVNTEAFF.

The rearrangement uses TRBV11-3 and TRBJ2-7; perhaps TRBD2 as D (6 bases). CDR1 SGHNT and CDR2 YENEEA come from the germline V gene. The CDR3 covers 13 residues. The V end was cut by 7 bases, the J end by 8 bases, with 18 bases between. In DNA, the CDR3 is TGTGCCAGCACCGGGAGAGAACCTACGAAGCAGTACTTC. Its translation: CASTGREPTKQYF.

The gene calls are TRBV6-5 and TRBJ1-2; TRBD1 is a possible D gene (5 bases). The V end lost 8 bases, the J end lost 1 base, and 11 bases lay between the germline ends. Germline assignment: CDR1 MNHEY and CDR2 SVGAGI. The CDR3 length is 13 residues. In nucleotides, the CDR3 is TGTGCCAGCCACGACAGCGTTAACTATGGCTACACCTTC. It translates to CASHDSVNYGYTF.

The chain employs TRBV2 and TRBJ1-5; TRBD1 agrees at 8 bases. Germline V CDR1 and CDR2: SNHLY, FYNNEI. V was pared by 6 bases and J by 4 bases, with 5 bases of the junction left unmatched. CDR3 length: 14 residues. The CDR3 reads CASRDRVKNQPQHF. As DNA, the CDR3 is TGTGCCAGCAGGGACAGGGTTAAAAATCAGCCCCAGCATTTT. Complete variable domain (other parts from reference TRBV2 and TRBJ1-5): EPEVTQTPSHQVTQMGQEVILRCVPISNHLYFYWYRQILGQKVEFLVSFYNNEISEKSEIFDDQFSVERPDGSNFTLKIRSTKLEDSAMYFCASRDRVKNQPQHFGDGTRLSIL.

CDR3 bases: TGTGCCAGCAGCTTTGGAGCGTCGAACACTGAAGCTTTCTTT. The encoded protein is CASSFGASNTEAFF. J is TRBJ1-1 and V is TRBV7-9, with unresolved D. V lost 3 bases and J lost 1, with 9 bases in between. The CDR3 has 14 residues. The germline V gene has CDR1 SEHNR and CDR2 FQNEAQ (reference sequence).

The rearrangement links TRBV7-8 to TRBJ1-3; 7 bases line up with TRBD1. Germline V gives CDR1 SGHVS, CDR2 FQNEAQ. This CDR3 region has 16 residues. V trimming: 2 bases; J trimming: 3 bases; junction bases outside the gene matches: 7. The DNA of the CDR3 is TGTGCCAGCAGCTTATATGAGAGGGGGCGTGGAAACACCATATATTTT. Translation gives CASSLYERGRGNTIYF.

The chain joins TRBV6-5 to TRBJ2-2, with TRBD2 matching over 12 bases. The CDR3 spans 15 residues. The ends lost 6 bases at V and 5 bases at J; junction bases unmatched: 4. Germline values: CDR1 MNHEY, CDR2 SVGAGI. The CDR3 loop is CASSRTSGVTGELFF. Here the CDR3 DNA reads TGTGCCAGCAGCCGGACTAGCGGGGTGACCGGGGAGCTGTTTTTT.